This T cell receptor beta chain was retrieved from a study of CD8 T cells in Susac syndrome. Study-level points and caveats: The study acknowledged a relatively small number of individuals in its TCR sequencing and HLA analysis.

The V and J ends lost 6 bases and 3 bases respectively, with 14 bases between them. The CDR3 loop spans 15 amino acids. Controls were healthy donors chosen to match patients in age and sex. As for this clonotype: What it recognizes is unknown.

RNA in amounts of about 0.45 to 1 ug was reverse transcribed with random hexamers. Amplification of TCR beta CDR3 across 54 Vbeta and 13 Jbeta was performed with immunoSEQ multiplex PCR. One entry per CDR3 protein, called by TCRdb with MiXCR from the immunoSEQ multiplex PCR reads. The table has approximately 110,000 distinct CDR3 sequences, 96% seen once. This chain joins TRBV12-3 or TRBV12-4 and TRBJ1-4, with D possibly matching TRBD1 (5 bases). The receptor was derived from a human donor in good health. The sequencing sample was made of CD4+ T cells from PBMCs. The CDR3 is CASSLPGSANEKLFF. CDR3 nucleotide sequence: TGTGCCAGCAGCCTTCCAGGGTCGGCTAATGAAAAACTGTTTTTT.